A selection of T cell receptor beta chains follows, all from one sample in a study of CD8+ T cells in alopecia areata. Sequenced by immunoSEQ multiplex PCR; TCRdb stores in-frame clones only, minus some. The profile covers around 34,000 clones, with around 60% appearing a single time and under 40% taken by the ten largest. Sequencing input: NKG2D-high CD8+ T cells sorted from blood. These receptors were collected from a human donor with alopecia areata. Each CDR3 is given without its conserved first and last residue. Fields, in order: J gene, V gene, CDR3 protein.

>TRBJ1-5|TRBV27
ASSPAQGGPQH
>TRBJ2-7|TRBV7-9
ASSPPGQETYEQY
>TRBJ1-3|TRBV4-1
ASSQDRVGDRLGNTIY
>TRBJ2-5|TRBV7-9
ASSFPSGGPGGETQY
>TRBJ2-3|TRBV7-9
ASSLETGGTDTQY
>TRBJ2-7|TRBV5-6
ASSLRRSYEQY
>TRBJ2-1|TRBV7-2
ASLTYNEQF
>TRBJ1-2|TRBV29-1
SVYIPTADGYT
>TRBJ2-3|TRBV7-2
ASSPASLPSPTDTQY
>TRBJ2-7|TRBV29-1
SVEDSGQGASYEQY
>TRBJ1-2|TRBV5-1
ASSLGGGYGYT
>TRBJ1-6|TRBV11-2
ASSLAGERYNSPLH
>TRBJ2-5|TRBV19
ASSPGLAGELQETQY
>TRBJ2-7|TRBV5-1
ASSLGSHGTGDIEQY
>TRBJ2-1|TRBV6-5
ASSYSADYNEQF